This T cell receptor beta chain was found in a study of OX40 agonist ivuxolimab in advanced cancers. In the study overall: Ivuxolimab, which patients received intravenously every 2 weeks, was dosed at 0.01 to 10 mg/kg.

Repertoires were generated with immunoSEQ multiplex PCR, while TCRdb's copy carries only in-frame clones and drops some. The table has about 66,000 clones, approximately 84% seen once. The germline V gene encodes CDR1 MNHNS and CDR2 SASEGT. The CDR3 is made up of 13 amino acids. V dropped 10 bases and J dropped 5 bases, with 15 bases sitting between them. The source material was CD4+ or CD8+ T cells sorted from blood, sampled in a trial of the OX40 agonist ivuxolimab. This chain links TRBV6-1 with TRBJ1-5, with a possible D match to TRBD1 (5 bases). This TCR came from an adult with an advanced solid tumor such as melanoma, head and neck, liver or kidney cancer. The CDR3 DNA follows: TGTGCCATCCGGGACCCCCCAGATCAGCCCCAGCATTTT. Its protein is CAIRDPPDQPQHF.